These 16 T cell receptor beta chains were all obtained from the same sample, sequenced in a study of blood T cell repertoires in COVID-19. Generated by immunoSEQ multiplex PCR, the TCRdb table keeps only in-frame clones and is missing some. Among around 190,000 clones listed, about 88% were seen once. The sequencing input was peripheral blood. Receptor source: a man younger than 30 who had recovered from COVID-19.

The J gene is TRBJ1-3, the V gene TRBV13; possible D gene TRBD1, 5 bases. With 5 bases removed from V and 4 bases from J, the gap between germline ends came to 15 bases. The germline V gene encodes CDR1 PRHDT and CDR2 FYEKMQ (reference sequence). CDR3 size: 15 residues. CDR3 loop: CASSPSGVYGNTIYF. DNA for the CDR3: TGTGCCAGCAGCCCCTCGGGGGTGTACGGAAACACCATATATTTT.

The chain joins TRBV6-5 to TRBJ1-1; 8 bases match TRBD1. This CDR3 contains 14 residues. V dropped 7 bases and J dropped 4; count of bases not matched to a gene: 8. Germline assignment: CDR1 MNHEY and CDR2 SVGAGI. In DNA form, the CDR3 reads TGTGCCAGCACCCCAAACAGGGGGTTCACTGAAGCTTTCTTT. This encodes CASTPNRGFTEAFF.

J is TRBJ2-1 and V is TRBV7-3; tentatively, D is TRBD1 (5 bases). Trimming removed 6 bases at V and 10 bases at J, with 16 bases between. The CDR3 covers 13 residues. Per the germline V gene, CDR1 is SGHTA and CDR2 is FQGTGA. CDR3 region: CASSSSGLREQFF. The CDR3 nucleotides are TGTGCCAGCAGTTCTTCAGGGTTGCGGGAGCAGTTCTTC.

V and J are TRBV3-1 (or the pseudogene TRBV3-2) and TRBJ1-2; D might be TRBD1 (6 bases). CDR3 length: 15 amino acids. Germline V lookup: CDR1 LGHDT, CDR2 YNNKEL (reference sequence). Trimming stripped 1 base from V and 7 bases from J, with 16 bases between. For the CDR3, the DNA is TGTGCCAGCAGCCAAGGGGCACAGGGCTTTCGTGGCTACACCTTC. Translated: CASSQGAQGFRGYTF.

This chain uses TRBV9 with TRBJ2-1, with D possibly being TRBD2 (5 bases). Germline values: CDR1 SGDLS, CDR2 YYNGEE. The CDR3 has 15 residues. The V end lost 3 bases, the J end lost 2 bases, and 12 bases lay between the germline ends. In nucleotides, the CDR3 is TGTGCCAGCAGCGACGCCGGGGTACCCTACAATGAGCAGTTCTTC. The encoded protein is CASSDAGVPYNEQFF. Full variable domain (outside the CDR3, taken from reference TRBV9 and TRBJ2-1): DSGVTQTPKHLITATGQRVTLRCSPRSGDLSVYWYQQSLDQGLQFLIQYYNGEERAKGNILERFSAQQFPDLHSELNLSSLELGDSALYFCASSDAGVPYNEQFFGPGTRLTVL.

V is TRBV7-9 and J is TRBJ1-2, with D uncertain. CDR1 is SEHNR, CDR2 FQNEAQ, per germline (reference sequence). This CDR3 contains 14 residues. V was clipped by 5 bases and J by 8 bases, with 18 bases between them. The CDR3 DNA sequence: TGTGCCAGCAGCACACCAGATCGAGGGAGGGGCTACACCTTC. This encodes CASSTPDRGRGYTF.

CDR3: CASSNGGTGANTEAFF. In nucleotides, the CDR3 is TGCGCCAGCAGCAATGGTGGGACAGGAGCGAACACTGAAGCTTTCTTT. The chain recombines TRBV5-1 with TRBJ1-1, with TRBD1 identical over 8 bases. This CDR3 is built from 16 residues. Trimming took 4 bases from V and 1 from J; bases not matched to a gene: 9. Germline CDR1 reads SGHRS; CDR2 reads YFSETQ.

This clone has just a few counts. In DNA, the CDR3 is TGTGCCACCCGGACTAGCGGAAACAATGAGCAGTTCTTC. This translates into CATRTSGNNEQFF. The chain has TRBV10-3 and TRBJ2-1; the match to TRBD2 covers 10 bases. CDR3 size: 13 residues. V lost 10 bases and J lost 5; bases outside the gene matches: 5. CDR1 and CDR2 from the germline V gene are ENHRY and SYGVKD.

This rearrangement joins TRBV11-2 to TRBJ1-1; 7 positions agree with TRBD1. This CDR3 contains 15 residues. V shed 3 bases and J 5 bases; nucleotides not matched to a gene: 9. In germline, CDR1 is SGHAT, CDR2 FQNNGV. CDR3 sequence reads: CASSFPQGFKTEAFF. The CDR3 DNA is TGTGCCAGCAGCTTCCCACAGGGGTTCAAGACTGAAGCTTTCTTT. Together with reference TRBV11-2 and TRBJ1-1, the CDR3 gives the full variable domain: EAGVAQSPRYKIIEKRQSVAFWCNPISGHATLYWYQQILGQGPKLLIQFQNNGVVDDSQLPKDRFSAERLKGVDSTLKIQPAKLEDSAVYLCASSFPQGFKTEAFFGQGTRLTVV.

The DNA for the CDR3 is TGTGCCAGCAGCCCCGACAGGGGGAACTACGAGCAGTACTTC. Its protein is CASSPDRGNYEQYF. V gene TRBV6-5 combines with J gene TRBJ2-7; 9 positions match TRBD1. Germline V gives CDR1 MNHEY, CDR2 SVGAGI. The J segment lost 3 bases and the V segment lost 6 bases, leaving 6 bases of the junction unmatched. There are 14 residues in the CDR3.

The V gene is TRBV4-3, the J gene TRBJ2-7; D not resolved. The CDR3 totals 16 residues. Germline loops: CDR1 LGHNA, CDR2 YSLEER. The ends were cut back, 0 bases at V and 1 base at J, with 13 bases in the middle. CDR3: CASSQDHLGSSYEQYF. The CDR3 DNA sequence: TGCGCCAGCAGCCAAGATCATTTGGGCAGTTCCTACGAGCAGTACTTC.

V usage is TRBV19 and J usage is TRBJ1-5, with a possible D match to TRBD1 (5 bases). Trimming pared 7 bases from V and 6 bases from J, leaving 13 bases between. The CDR3 has 13 residues. The V gene's germline CDR1 is LNHDA and CDR2 SQIVND (reference sequence). The CDR3 reads CASKPGTSQPQHF. The CDR3 DNA reads TGTGCCAGTAAACCGGGGACTAGTCAGCCCCAGCATTTT.

The chain employs TRBV28 and TRBJ1-5; possibly TRBD1 for D (5 bases). The CDR3 is 14 residues long. Germline V gene sequence: CDR1 MDHEN, CDR2 SYDVKM. Trimming took off 7 bases at V and 3 bases at J, with 13 bases between the two ends. CDR3 amino acids: CASTAGGTNQPQHF. The CDR3 nucleotides read TGTGCCAGCACCGCGGGAGGGACCAATCAGCCCCAGCATTTT.

The chain recombines TRBV7-2 with TRBJ2-5, with 8 bases matching TRBD2. The germline gives CDR1 SGHTA, CDR2 FQGNSA. J was trimmed by 5 bases and V by 5 bases; bases with no gene match: 10. The CDR3 covers 15 residues. The CDR3 nucleotides read TGTGCCAGCAGCGGGAGGGCGGGAGGAGGGGAGACCCAGTACTTC. It encodes CASSGRAGGGETQYF.

V and J are TRBV14 and TRBJ1-4, with 8 bases aligning to TRBD1. V shed 2 bases, J shed 6 bases, and the junction held 2 bases outside the gene matches. CDR1 SGHDN and CDR2 FVKESK come from the germline V gene. The CDR3 sequence is 14 residues long. The CDR3 region has the DNA TGTGCCAGCAGCCAATGGACAGGGTATGAAAAACTGTTTTTT. This encodes CASSQWTGYEKLFF.

This chain links TRBV3-1 (or the pseudogene TRBV3-2) with TRBJ2-5, with 11 bases aligning to TRBD2. The CDR3 extends over 14 amino acids. The germline V gene has CDR1 LGHDT and CDR2 YNNKEL (reference sequence). With 4 bases clipped from V and 4 bases from J, the junction kept 2 bases outside the gene matches. CDR3 nucleotide sequence: TGTGCCAGCAGCCGACTAGCGGGAATAGAGACCCAGTACTTC. This gives the protein CASSRLAGIETQYF.